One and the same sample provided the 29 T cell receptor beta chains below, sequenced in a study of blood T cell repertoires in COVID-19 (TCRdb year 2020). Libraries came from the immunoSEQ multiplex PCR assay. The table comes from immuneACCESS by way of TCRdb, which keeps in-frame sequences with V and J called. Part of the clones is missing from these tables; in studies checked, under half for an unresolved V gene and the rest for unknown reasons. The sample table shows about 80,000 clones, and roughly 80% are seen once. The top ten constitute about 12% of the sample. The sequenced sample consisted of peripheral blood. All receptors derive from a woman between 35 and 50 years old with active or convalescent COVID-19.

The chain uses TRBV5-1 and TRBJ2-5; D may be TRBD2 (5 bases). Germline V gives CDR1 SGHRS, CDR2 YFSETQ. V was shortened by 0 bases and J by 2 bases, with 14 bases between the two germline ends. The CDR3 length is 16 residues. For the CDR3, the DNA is TGCGCCAGCAGCTTGGCCCCCGGACTGGGGCAAGAGACCCAGTACTTC. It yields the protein CASSLAPGLGQETQYF.

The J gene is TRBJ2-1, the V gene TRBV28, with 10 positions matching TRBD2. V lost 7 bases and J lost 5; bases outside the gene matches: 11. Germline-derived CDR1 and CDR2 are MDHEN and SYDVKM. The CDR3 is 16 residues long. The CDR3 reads CASNYLAGAVDNEQFF. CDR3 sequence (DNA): TGTGCCAGCAACTACCTAGCGGGAGCGGTCGACAATGAGCAGTTCTTC. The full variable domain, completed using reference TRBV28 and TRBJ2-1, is DVKVTQSSRYLVKRTGEKVFLECVQDMDHENMFWYRQDPGLGLRLIYFSYDVKMKEKGDIPEGYSVSREKKERFSLILESASTNQTSMYLCASNYLAGAVDNEQFFGPGTRLTVL.

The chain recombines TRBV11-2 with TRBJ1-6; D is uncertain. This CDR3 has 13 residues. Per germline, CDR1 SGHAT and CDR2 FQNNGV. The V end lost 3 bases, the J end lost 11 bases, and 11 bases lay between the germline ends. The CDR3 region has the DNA TGTGCCAGCAGCTTCTCAACGGTTACACCCCTCCACTTT. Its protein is CASSFSTVTPLHF.

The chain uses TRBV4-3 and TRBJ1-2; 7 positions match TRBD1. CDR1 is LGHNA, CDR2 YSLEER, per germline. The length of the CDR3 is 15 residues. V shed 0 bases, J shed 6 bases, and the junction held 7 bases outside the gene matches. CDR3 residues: CASSQEGGQVHGYTF. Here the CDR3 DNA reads TGCGCCAGCAGCCAAGAAGGTGGACAGGTCCATGGCTACACCTTC.

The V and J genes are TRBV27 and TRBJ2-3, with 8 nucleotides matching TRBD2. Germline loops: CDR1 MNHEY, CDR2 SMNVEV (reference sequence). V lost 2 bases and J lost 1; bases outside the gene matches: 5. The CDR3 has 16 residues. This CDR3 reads CASSLTERGRTDTQYF. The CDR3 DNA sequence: TGTGCCAGCAGTTTAACGGAGCGGGGGCGCACAGATACGCAGTATTTT.

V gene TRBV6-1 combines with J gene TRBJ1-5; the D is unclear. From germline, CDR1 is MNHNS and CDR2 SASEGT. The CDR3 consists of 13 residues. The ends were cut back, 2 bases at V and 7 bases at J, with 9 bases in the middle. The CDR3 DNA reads TGTGCCAGCAGTGAAATCCAGGAACAGCCCCAGCATTTT. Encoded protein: CASSEIQEQPQHF.

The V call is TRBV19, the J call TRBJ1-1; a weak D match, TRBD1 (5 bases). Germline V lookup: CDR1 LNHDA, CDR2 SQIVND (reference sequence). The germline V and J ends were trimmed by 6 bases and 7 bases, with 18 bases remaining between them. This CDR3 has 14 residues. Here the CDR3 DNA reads TGTGCCAGTAGGCGACAGACCATGAAGGGTGAAGCTTTCTTT. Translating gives CASRRQTMKGEAFF.

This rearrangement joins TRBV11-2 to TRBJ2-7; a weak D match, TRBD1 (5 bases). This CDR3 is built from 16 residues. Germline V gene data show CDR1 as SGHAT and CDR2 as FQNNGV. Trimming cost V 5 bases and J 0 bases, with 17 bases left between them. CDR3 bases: TGTGCCAGCAGCACTGGGGCTCTATCGAACTCCTACGAGCAGTACTTC. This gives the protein CASSTGALSNSYEQYF.

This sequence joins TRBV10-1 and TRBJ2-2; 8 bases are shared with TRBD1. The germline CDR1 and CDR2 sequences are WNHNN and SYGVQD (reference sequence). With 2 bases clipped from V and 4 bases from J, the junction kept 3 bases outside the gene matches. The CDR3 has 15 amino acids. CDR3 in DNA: TGCGCCAGCAGTGAGGGCCAGGGGGCCACCGGGGAGCTGTTTTTT. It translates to CASSEGQGATGELFF.

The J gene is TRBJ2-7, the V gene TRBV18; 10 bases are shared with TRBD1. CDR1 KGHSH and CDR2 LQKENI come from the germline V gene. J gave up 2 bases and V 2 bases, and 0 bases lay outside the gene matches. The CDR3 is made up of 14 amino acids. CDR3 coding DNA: TGTGCCAGCTCACCAGGGACAGGGGCCTACGAGCAGTACTTC. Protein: CASSPGTGAYEQYF.

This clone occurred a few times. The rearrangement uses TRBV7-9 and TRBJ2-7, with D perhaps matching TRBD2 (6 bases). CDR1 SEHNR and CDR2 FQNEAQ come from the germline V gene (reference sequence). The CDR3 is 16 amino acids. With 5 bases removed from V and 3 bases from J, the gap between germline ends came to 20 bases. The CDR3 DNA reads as TGTGCCAGCAGCCCCCCGTTAGGAGGGATTTTCTACGAGCAGTACTTC. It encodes CASSPPLGGIFYEQYF.

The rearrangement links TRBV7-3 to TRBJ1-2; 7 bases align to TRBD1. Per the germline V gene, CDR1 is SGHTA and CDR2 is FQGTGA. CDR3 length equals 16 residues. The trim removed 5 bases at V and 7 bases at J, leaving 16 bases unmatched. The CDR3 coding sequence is TGTGCCAGCAGCCCACACGCTGAACAGGGGATAGGTGGCTACACCTTC. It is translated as CASSPHAEQGIGGYTF.

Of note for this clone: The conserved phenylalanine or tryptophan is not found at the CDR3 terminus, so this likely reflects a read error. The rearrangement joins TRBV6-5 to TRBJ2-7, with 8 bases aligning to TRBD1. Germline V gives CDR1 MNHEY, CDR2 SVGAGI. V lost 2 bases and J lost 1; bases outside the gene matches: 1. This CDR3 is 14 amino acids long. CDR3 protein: CASSYRDRSYEQYL. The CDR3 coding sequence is TGTGCCAGCAGTTACAGGGACAGGTCCTACGAGCAGTACCTC.

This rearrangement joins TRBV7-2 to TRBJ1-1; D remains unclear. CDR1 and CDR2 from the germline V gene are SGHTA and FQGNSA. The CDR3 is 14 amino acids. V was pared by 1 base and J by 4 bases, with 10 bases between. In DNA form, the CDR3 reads TGTGCCAGCAGCTTAGGGAGGCTCTCCACTGAAGCTTTCTTT. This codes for CASSLGRLSTEAFF. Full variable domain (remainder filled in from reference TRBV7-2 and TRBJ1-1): GAGVSQSPSNKVTEKGKDVELRCDPISGHTALYWYRQSLGQGLEFLIYFQGNSAPDKSGLPSDRFSAERTGGSVSTLTIQRTQQEDSAVYLCASSLGRLSTEAFFGQGTRLTVV.

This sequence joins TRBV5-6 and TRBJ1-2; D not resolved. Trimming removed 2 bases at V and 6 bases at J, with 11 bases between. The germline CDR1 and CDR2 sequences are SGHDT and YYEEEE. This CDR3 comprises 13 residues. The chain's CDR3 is CASSFDVGDGYTF. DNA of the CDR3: TGTGCCAGCAGCTTTGACGTCGGGGATGGCTACACCTTC.

The CDR3 is CASSHRDTVDEQYF. The CDR3 DNA is TGTGCCAGCAGTCACCGGGACACCGTGGACGAGCAGTACTTC. The gene calls are TRBV6-5 and TRBJ2-7; D may be TRBD1 (6 bases). V lost 5 bases to trimming and J lost 5 bases, with 16 bases between them. This CDR3 contains 14 residues. Germline V gives CDR1 MNHEY, CDR2 SVGAGI.

The CDR3 sequence: CASSSRAQREKLFF. CDR3 nucleotide sequence: TGTGCCAGCAGCTCGCGAGCCCAGCGAGAAAAACTGTTTTTT. This sequence joins TRBV13 and TRBJ1-4, with D uncertain. Germline V gene lookup returns CDR1 PRHDT and CDR2 FYEKMQ (reference sequence). This CDR3 has 14 amino acids. V was trimmed by 4 bases and J by 8 bases, leaving 14 bases between them.

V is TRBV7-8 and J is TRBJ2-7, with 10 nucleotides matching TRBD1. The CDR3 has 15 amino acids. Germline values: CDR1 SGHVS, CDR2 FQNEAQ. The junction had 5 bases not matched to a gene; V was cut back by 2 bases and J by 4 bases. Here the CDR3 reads CASSLSGTGVYEQYF. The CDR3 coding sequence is TGTGCCAGCAGCTTATCGGGGACAGGGGTATACGAGCAGTACTTC.

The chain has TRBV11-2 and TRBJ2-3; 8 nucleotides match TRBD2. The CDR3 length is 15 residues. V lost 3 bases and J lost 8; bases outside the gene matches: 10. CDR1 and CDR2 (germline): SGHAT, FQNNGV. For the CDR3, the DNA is TGTGCCAGCAGCTTGGCCGGGGGGGCTATGGGTACGCAGTATTTT. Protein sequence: CASSLAGGAMGTQYF. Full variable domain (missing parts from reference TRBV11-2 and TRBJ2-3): EAGVAQSPRYKIIEKRQSVAFWCNPISGHATLYWYQQILGQGPKLLIQFQNNGVVDDSQLPKDRFSAERLKGVDSTLKIQPAKLEDSAVYLCASSLAGGAMGTQYFGPGTRLTVL.

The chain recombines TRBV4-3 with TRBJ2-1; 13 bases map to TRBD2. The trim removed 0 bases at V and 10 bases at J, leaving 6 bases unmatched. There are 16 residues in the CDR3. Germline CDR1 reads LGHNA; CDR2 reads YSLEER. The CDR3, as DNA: TGCGCCAGCAGCCAAGACCCCGGGACTAGCGGGAAGGAGCAGTTCTTC. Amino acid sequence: CASSQDPGTSGKEQFF.

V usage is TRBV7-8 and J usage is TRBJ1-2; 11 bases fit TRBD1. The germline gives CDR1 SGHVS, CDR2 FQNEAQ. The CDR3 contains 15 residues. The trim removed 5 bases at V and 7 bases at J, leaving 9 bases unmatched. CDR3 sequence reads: CASSPGQGERGGYTF. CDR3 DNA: TGTGCCAGCAGCCCGGGACAGGGGGAAAGGGGTGGCTACACCTTC.

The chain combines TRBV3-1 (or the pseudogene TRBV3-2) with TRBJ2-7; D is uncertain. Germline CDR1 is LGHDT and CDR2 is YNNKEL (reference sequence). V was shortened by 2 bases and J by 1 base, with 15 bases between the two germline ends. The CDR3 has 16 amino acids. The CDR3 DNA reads TGTGCCAGCAGCCAATCCCTCCAAGTCGGTTCCTACGAGCAGTACTTC. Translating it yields CASSQSLQVGSYEQYF.

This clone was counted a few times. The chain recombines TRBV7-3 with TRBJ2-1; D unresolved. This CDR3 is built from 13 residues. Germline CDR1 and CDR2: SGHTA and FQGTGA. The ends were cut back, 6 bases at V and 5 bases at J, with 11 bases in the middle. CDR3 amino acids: CASSETGDNEQFF. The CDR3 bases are TGTGCCAGCAGTGAGACCGGAGACAATGAGCAGTTCTTC.

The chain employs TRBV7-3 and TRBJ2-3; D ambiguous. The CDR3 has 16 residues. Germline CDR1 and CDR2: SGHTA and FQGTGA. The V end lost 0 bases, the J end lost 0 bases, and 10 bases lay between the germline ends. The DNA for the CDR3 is TGTGCCAGCAGCTTAACCCGCCTACGTAGCACAGATACGCAGTATTTT. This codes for CASSLTRLRSTDTQYF.

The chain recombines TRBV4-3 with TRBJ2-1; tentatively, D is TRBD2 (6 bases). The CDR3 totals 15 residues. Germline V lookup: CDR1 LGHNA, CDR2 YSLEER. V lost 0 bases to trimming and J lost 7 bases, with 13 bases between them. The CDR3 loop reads CASSQDWAGWNEQFF. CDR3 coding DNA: TGCGCCAGCAGCCAAGATTGGGCGGGGTGGAATGAGCAGTTCTTC.

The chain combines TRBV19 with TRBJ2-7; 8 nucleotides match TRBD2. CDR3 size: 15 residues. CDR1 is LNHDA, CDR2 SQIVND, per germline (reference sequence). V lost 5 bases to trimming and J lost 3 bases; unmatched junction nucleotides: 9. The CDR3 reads CASSYSGTSYYEQYF. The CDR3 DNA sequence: TGTGCCAGTAGTTACTCCGGGACTAGTTACTACGAGCAGTACTTC. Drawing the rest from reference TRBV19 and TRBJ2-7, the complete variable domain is DGGITQSPKYLFRKEGQNVTLSCEQNLNHDAMYWYRQDPGQGLRLIYYSQIVNDFQKGDIAEGYSVSREKKESFPLTVTSAQKNPTAFYLCASSYSGTSYYEQYFGPGTRLTVT.

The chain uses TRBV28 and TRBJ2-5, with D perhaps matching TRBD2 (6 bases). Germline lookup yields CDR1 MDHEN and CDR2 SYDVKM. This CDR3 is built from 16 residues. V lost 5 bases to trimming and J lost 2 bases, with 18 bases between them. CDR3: CASSPGVADLQETQYF. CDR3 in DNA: TGTGCCAGCAGTCCCGGCGTAGCGGACCTGCAAGAGACCCAGTACTTC. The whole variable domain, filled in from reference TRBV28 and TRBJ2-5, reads DVKVTQSSRYLVKRTGEKVFLECVQDMDHENMFWYRQDPGLGLRLIYFSYDVKMKEKGDIPEGYSVSREKKERFSLILESASTNQTSMYLCASSPGVADLQETQYFGPGTRLLVL.

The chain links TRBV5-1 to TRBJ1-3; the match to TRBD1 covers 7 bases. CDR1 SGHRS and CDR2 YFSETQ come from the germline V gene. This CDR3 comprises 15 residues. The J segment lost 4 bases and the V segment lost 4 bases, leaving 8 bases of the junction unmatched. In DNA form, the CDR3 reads TGCGCCAGCAGCCCCCGTGAAGGGGGCGGAAACACCATATATTTT. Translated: CASSPREGGGNTIYF.

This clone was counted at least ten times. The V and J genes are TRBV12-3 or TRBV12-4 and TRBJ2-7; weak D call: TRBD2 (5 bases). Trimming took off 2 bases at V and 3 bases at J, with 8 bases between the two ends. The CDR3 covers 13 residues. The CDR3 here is CASSLTGFYEQYF. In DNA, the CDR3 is TGTGCCAGCAGTTTAACGGGATTCTACGAGCAGTACTTC.